This T cell receptor beta chain was recorded in a study of regulatory T cells in long-lasting Graves disease. Study-level points and caveats: TRBV28, TRBJ1-2 and TRBJ2-5 emerged as the favored segments in persistent disease.

Regarding time point: newly diagnosed GD, antithyroid drugs for less than 3 months. The TCR library used RNA extracted from PBMCs. Patients of an endocrinology department in Xi'an, China, were included. Through Arm-PCR of CDR3 regions and iRepertoire HTBI primers, TCR beta libraries were built. In the study's own analysis: Analysis of the samples identified 50 to 75 TRBV and over 13 TRBJ segments. TCRdb analysed the multiplex PCR reads with MiXCR anew, one entry per CDR3 protein. The V and J calls come from TCRdb's annotation, not from the publication. The data contain under 700,000 distinct CDR3 sequences, roughly 15% of them singletons. J gave up 1 base and V 0 bases, and 1 base lay outside the gene matches. This CDR3 comprises 15 residues. Germline V lookup: CDR1 SGDLS, CDR2 YYNGEE. About this clonotype itself: Its cognate antigen is unknown.

A further study also used this sample, focusing on T cells in Graves' hyperthyroidism and ophthalmopathy.

This chain joins TRBV9 and TRBJ1-2; 9 bases line up with TRBD1. The clonotype comes from a woman aged 35-65 years with Graves disease. Sequences were derived from peripheral blood mononuclear cells (PBMCs), sampled at new diagnosis, from a patient treated with antithyroid drugs. In DNA form, the CDR3 reads TGTGCCAGCAGCGTAGACAGGGGGCATAACTATGGCTACACCTTC. Translation: CASSVDRGHNYGYTF.